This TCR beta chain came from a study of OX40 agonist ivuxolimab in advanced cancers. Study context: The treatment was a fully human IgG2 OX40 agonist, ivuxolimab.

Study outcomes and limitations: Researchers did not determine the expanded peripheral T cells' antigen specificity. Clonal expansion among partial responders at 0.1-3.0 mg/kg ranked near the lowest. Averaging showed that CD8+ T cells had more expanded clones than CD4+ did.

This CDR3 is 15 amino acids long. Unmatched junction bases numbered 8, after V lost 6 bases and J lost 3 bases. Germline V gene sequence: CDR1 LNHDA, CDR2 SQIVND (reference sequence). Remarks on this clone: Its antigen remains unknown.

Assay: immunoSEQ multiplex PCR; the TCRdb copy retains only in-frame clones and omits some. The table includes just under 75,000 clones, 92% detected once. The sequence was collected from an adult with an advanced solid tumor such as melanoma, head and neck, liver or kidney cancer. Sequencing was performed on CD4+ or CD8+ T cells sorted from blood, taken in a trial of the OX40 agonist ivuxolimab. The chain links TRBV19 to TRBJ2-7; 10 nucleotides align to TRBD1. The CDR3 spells CASRISGTGVYEQYF. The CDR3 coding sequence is TGTGCCAGTAGGATTTCCGGGACAGGGGTCTACGAGCAGTACTTC.